The clone carrying this TCR beta chain has just a few counts. Using immunoSEQ multiplex PCR, the repertoire was profiled, and TCRdb retains in-frame clones only, with some absent. The sample includes roughly 400,000 clones, 88% seen only once; the top ten take approximately 2.1%. The sample originates from a study of blood T cell repertoires in COVID-19. Study at large: Samples came from the United States, Italy and Spain, spanning acute and convalescent COVID-19.

The CDR3 spans 16 residues. Germline values: CDR1 MGHRA, CDR2 YSYEKL. V was pared by 1 base and J by 1 base, with 6 bases of the junction left unmatched. The V and J genes are TRBV4-1 and TRBJ1-2; 7 bases are a match to TRBD1. The sequencing input was PBMCs or T cells enriched from blood (not recorded which). The receptor's source is a woman aged 35 to 49 with acute COVID-19. The CDR3, as DNA: TGCGCCAGCAGCCAAGGACAGGGCGAAATTAACTATGGCTACACCTTC. Translated: CASSQGQGEINYGYTF.